This TCR beta chain was sequenced for a study of PD-1 blockade in classical Hodgkin lymphoma. Study-level findings and limits: Newly diagnosed patients were reported to exhibit reduced baseline TCR diversity relative to healthy donors.

The sample's time point: cycle 4 day 1 (C4D1), after 6 weeks of nivolumab. The patients all showed relapse after autologous stem cell transplantation, while their brentuximab vedotin exposure varied. From thawed PBMCs, CD8+ T cells were isolated by magnetic negative selection. Sequencing used immunoSEQ multiplex PCR; TCRdb keeps in-frame clones, though not all of them. Altogether 15,000 to 20,000 clones are present, 88% being singletons, with the ten largest covering roughly 5%. With respect to this clone: Antigen specificity is unknown.

Trimming took 6 bases from V and 5 from J; bases not matched to a gene: 12. The CDR3 is made up of 15 amino acids. Germline V gene lookup returns CDR1 KGHSH and CDR2 LQKENI. J is TRBJ2-7 and V is TRBV18; 8 nucleotides line up with TRBD2. Sequenced material: CD8+ T cells from blood, taken before the fourth cycle of nivolumab. This TCR was sampled from a human donor with classical Hodgkin lymphoma. The CDR3 coding sequence is TGTGCCAGCTCTTCGTCCGGGACTAGTGAGGACGAGCAGTACTTC. Its protein is CASSSSGTSEDEQYF.